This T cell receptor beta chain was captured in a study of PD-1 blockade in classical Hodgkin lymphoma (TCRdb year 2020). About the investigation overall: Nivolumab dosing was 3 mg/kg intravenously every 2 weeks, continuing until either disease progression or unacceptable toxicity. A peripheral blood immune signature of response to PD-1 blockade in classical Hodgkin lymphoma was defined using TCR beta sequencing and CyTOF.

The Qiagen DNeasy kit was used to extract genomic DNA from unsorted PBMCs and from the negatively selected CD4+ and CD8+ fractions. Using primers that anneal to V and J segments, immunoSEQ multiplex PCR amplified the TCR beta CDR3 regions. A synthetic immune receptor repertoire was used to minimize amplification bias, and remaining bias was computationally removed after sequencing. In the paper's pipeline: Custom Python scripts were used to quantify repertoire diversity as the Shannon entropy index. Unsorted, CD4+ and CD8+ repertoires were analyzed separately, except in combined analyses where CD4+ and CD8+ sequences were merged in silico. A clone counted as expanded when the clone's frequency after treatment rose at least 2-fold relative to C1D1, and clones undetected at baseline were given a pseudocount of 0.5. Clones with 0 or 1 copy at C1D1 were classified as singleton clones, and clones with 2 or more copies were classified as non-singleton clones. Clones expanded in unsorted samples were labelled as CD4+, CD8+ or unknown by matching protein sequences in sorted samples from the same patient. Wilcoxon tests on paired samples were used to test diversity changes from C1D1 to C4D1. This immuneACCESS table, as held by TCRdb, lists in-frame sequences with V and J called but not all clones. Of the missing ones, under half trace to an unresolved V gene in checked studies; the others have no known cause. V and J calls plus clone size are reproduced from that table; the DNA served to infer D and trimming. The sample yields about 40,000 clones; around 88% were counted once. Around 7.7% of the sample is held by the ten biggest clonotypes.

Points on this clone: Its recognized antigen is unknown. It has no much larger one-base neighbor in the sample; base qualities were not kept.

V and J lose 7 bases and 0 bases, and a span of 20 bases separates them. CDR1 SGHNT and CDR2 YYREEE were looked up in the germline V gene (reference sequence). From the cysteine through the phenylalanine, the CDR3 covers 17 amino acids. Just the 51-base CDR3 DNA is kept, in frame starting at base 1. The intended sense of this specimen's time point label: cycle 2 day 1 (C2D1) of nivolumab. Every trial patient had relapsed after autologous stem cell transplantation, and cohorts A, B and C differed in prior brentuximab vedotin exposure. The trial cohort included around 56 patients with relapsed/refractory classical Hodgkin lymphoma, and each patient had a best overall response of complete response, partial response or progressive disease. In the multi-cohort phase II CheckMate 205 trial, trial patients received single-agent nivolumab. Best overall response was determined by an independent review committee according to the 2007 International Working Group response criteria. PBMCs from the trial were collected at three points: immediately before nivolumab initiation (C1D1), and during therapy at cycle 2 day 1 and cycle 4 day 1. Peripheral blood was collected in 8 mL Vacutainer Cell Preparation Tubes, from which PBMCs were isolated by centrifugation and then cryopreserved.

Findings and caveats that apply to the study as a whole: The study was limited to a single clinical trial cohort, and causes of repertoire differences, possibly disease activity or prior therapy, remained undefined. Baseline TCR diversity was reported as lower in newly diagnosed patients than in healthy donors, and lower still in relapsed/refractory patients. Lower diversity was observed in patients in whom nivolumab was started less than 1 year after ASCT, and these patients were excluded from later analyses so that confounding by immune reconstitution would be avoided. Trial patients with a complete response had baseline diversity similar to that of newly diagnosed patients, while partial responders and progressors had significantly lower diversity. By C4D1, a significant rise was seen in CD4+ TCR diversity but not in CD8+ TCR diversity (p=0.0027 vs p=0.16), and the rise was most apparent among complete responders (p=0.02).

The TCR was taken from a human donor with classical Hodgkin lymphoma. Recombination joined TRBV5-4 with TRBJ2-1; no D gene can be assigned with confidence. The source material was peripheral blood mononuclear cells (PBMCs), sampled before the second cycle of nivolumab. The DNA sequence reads TGTGCCAGCTCGGACCAGGATGGTTTCAGCTCCTACAATGAGCAGTTCTTC. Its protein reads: CASSDQDGFSSYNEQFF.